This T cell receptor (beta chain) was sequenced in a study of blood T cell repertoires in COVID-19. The CDR3 is made up of 12 amino acids. Germline V gene data show CDR1 as ENHRY and CDR2 as SYGVKD. Trimming cost V 5 bases and J 7 bases; bases outside gene matches: 4. Data came from immunoSEQ multiplex PCR; TCRdb stores just in-frame clones and leaves some out. The table includes about 300,000 clones, about nine tenths detected once. The clonotype originates from a woman aged 45 to 65 who had been exposed to COVID-19. The rearrangement uses TRBV10-3 and TRBJ1-2, with 7 bases identical to TRBD1. Source material: PBMCs or T cells enriched from blood (not recorded which). The CDR3 coding sequence is TGTGCCATCAGTCGACAGGGATCTGGCTACACCTTC. Translating it yields CAISRQGSGYTF.